The entry below describes one T cell receptor (beta chain). Its antigen is not identified. These data belong to a study of PD-1 blockade in mismatch repair-deficient tumors. Deletions cut 3 bases from V and 3 bases from J, with 11 bases between. Germline lookup yields CDR1 SNHLY and CDR2 FYNNEI. CDR3 length: 15 amino acids. Study outcomes and limitations: Tumor-resident clones, often absent from pretreatment blood, expanded after pembrolizumab and then contracted.

The TCR-sequenced patients were a few responders to pembrolizumab. TCRdb's table, derived via immunoSEQ multiplex PCR, lists solely in-frame clones and lacks some. The sample yields 35,000 or so clones, roughly 84% seen once. The V and J genes are TRBV2 and TRBJ2-2, with D unclear. The sample here was peripheral blood, taken about 81 weeks after starting pembrolizumab. The clonotype originates from an adult with mismatch repair-deficient cancer. For the CDR3, the DNA is TGTGCCAGCAGTGATGTTAGCTTTTACACCGGGGAGCTGTTTTTT. It encodes CASSDVSFYTGELFF.